This record covers a single T cell receptor beta chain. Its antigen is not known. The CDR3 extends over 11 amino acids. V was clipped by 4 bases and J by 9 bases, with 7 bases between them. CDR1 and CDR2 from the germline V gene are MDHEN and SYDVKM. The entry originates in a study of cytomegalovirus exposure and HLA in healthy donors. Study-wide points: Donors belonging to an Asian-associated ancestry cluster reportedly showed fewer N-insertions in productive TCRs than the approximately 670-donor mean, according to what a later analysis found. Highly shared sequence variants in one cluster were likely a sequencing artifact.

In the PCR, 60 Vbeta and 13 Jbeta primers were used. Some clones are missing from TCRdb's copy, which holds only in-frame ones; the method was immunoSEQ multiplex PCR. The data show about 140,000 clones, with 61% seen just once and 1.8% held by the top ten. Donors were ostensibly healthy at sampling, although undocumented immune exposures were probable. The sequence derives from a male donor in good health and CMV-seronegative. This chain links TRBV28 with TRBJ1-5; no reliable D call. The specimen sequenced was PBMCs. CDR3: CASSSTRPQHF. In nucleotides, the CDR3 is TGTGCCAGCAGTTCCACCAGGCCCCAGCATTTT.